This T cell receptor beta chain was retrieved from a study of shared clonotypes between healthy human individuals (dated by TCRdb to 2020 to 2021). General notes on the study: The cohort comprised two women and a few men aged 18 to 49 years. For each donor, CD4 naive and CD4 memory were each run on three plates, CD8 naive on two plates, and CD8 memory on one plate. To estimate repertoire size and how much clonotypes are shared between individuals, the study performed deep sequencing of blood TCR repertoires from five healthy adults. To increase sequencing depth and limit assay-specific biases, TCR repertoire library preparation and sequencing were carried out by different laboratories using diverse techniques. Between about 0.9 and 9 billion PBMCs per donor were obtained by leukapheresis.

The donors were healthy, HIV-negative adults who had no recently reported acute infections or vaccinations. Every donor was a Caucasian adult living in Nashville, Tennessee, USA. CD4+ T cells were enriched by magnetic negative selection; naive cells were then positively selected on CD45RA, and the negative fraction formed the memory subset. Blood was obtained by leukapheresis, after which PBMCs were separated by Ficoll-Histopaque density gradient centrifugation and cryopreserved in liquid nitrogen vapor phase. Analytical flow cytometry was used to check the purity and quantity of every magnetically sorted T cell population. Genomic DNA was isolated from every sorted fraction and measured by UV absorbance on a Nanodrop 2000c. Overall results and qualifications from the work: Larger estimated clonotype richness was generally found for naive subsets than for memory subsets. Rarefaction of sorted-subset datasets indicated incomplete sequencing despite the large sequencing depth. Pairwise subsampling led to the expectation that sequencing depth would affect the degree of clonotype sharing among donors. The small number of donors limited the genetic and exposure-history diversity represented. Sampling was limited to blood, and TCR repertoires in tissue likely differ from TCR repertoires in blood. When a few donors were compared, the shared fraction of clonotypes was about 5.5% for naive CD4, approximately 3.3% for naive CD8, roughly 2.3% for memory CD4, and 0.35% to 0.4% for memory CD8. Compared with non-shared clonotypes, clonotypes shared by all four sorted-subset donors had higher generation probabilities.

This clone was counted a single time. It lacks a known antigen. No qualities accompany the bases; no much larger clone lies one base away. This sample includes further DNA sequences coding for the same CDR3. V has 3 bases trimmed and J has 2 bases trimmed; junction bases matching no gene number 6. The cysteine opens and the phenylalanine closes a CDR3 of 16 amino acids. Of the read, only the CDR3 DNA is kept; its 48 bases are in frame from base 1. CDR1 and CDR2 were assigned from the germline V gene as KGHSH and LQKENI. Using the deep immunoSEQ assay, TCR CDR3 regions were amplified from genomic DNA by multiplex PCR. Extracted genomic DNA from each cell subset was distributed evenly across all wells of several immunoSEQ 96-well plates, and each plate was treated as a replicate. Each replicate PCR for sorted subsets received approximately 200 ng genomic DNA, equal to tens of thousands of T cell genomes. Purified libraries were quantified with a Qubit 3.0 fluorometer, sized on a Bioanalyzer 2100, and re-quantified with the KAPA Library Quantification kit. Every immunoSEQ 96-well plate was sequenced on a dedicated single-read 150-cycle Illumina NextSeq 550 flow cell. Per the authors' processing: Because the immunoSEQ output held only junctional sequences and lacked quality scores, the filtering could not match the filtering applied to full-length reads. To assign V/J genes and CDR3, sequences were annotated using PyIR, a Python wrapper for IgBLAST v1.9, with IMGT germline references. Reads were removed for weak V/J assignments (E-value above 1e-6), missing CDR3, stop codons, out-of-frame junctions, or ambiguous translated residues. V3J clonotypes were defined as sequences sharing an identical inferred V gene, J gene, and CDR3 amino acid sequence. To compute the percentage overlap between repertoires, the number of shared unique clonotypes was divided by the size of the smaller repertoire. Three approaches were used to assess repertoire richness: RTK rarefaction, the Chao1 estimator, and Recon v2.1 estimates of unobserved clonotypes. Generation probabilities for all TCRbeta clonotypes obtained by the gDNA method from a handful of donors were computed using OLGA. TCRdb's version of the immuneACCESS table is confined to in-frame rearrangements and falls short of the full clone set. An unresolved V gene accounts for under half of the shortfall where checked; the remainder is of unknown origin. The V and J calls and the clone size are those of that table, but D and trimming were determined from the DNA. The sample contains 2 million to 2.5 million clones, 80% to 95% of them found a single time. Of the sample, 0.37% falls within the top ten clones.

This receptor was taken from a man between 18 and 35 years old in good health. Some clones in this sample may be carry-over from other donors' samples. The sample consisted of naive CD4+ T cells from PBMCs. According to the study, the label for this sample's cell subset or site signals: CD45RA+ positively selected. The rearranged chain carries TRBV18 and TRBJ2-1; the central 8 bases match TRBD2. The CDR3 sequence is CASSPLTSGTYNEQFF. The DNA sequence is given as TGTGCCAGCTCACCTCTTACTAGCGGTACCTACAATGAGCAGTTCTTC.